This TCR beta chain came from a study of T cells in Graves' hyperthyroidism and ophthalmopathy. Stable Graves' hyperthyroidism meant no ophthalmopathy progression within 18 months. Uncontrolled infection, other autoimmune disease, pregnancy or lactation led to exclusion. For the diagnoses, clinical symptoms, serum thyroxine and TRAb, thyroid ultrasound and orbital computed tomography were used. Amplified regions were TCR beta CDR3 sequences from RNA transcripts. First-round RT-PCR targeting the TCR CDR3 was performed with the HTBI primer set. TCRdb re-called the multiplex PCR reads through MiXCR, storing one row per CDR3 protein. The table shows a few hundred thousand distinct CDR3 sequences, with around 46% occurring only once. The germline V gene has CDR1 SGHRS and CDR2 YFSETQ. This CDR3 comprises 12 residues. Trimming removed 2 bases from V and 5 bases from J, with 8 bases in between.

The source is a woman under 30 with Graves' hyperthyroidism. The genes are TRBV5-1 and TRBJ2-7; D unclear. Sequenced: peripheral blood or thyroid tissue (not recorded which). CDR3 protein: CASSFGTNEQYF. In DNA, the CDR3 is TGCGCCAGCAGCTTCGGCACAAACGAGCAGTACTTC.